This T cell receptor beta chain was recorded in a study of STAT3 mutations in large granular lymphocyte leukemia. General study points: At least one immunodominant TCR beta clonotype appeared in every T-cell large granular lymphocyte leukemia patient.

The length of the CDR3 is 16 residues. Germline loops: CDR1 SEHNR, CDR2 FQNEAQ (reference sequence). V lost 0 bases and J lost 9, with 18 bases in between. Profiled with immunoSEQ multiplex PCR; TCRdb holds only in-frame clones, not every one. The sample carries about 8,700 clones, around 87% recorded once. To note about this clone: Its antigen is not known.

The rearrangement uses TRBV7-9 and TRBJ1-5; possible D gene TRBD1, 6 bases. Sequencing input: peripheral blood mononuclear cells. The clonotype originates from a man older than 75 with T-cell large granular lymphocyte leukemia. Some clones in this sample may be carry-over from other donors' samples. This CDR3 reads CASSLADIQGSRPQHF. CDR3 bases: TGTGCCAGCAGCTTAGCGGATATTCAGGGGTCCCGGCCCCAGCATTTT.